The 20 T cell receptor beta chains below come from one sample, sequenced in a study of response to subunit inactivated influenza vaccine. MiXCR, applied by TCRdb to the RT-PCR reads, yields one record per CDR3 protein. The data show 800,000 or so distinct CDR3 sequences, less than 25% seen once. The input for sequencing was PBMCs from blood, taken around 5 days after vaccination. The receptors originated from a man in his fifties or sixties who received an inactivated influenza vaccine.

The table lists this clonotype with many counts. The CDR3 DNA sequence: TGTGCCAGCAGTTTGGCCAGCGCCACCGGGGAGCTGTTTTTT. Translating it yields CASSLASATGELFF. The chain recombines TRBV12-3 or TRBV12-4 with TRBJ2-2; no clear D gene. The CDR3 sequence is 14 residues long. Trimming took 3 bases from V and 4 from J, leaving 9 bases between them.

A few counts support this clonotype. V is TRBV28 and J is TRBJ2-7; 9 nucleotides agree with TRBD1. Per germline, CDR1 MDHEN and CDR2 SYDVKM. The CDR3 is made up of 16 amino acids. The trim removed 4 bases at V and 2 bases at J, leaving 9 bases unmatched. The CDR3 DNA reads as TGTGCCAGCAGTTCCTACGGACAGGGGATTGCCTACGAGCAGTACTTC. It encodes CASSSYGQGIAYEQYF.

This clonotype came up a few times. This chain uses TRBV7-2 with TRBJ2-3; D possibly uses TRBD1 or TRBD2 (5 bases each). V lost 2 bases, J lost 4 bases, and 7 bases lay in between. Germline CDR1 reads SGHTA; CDR2 reads FQGNSA. The CDR3 extends over 13 amino acids. This chain's CDR3 is CASSLPGPDTQYF. CDR3 coding DNA: TGTGCCAGCAGCTTACCGGGGCCAGATACGCAGTATTTT.

This clonotype has only a few counts. The chain links TRBV5-1 to TRBJ2-7, with D perhaps assigned TRBD1 or TRBD2 (5 bases each). Germline CDR1 SGHRS, CDR2 YFSETQ. The CDR3 is 13 residues long. V lost 6 bases and J lost 2, with 12 bases in between. The CDR3 region has the DNA TGCGCCAGCAAGTTACGGGACCCCTACGAGCAGTACTTC. This translates into CASKLRDPYEQYF.

This chain joins TRBV27 and TRBJ2-7, with a weak D call TRBD1 (6 bases). This CDR3 spans 12 amino acids. Deletions cut 5 bases from V and 7 bases from J, with 12 bases between. CDR1 is MNHEY, CDR2 SMNVEV, per germline (reference sequence). The DNA for the CDR3 is TGTGCCAGCAGTGTCAGGGGCAGGGAGCAGTACTTC. Amino acid sequence: CASSVRGREQYF.

The rearrangement joins TRBV3-1 to TRBJ2-3; TRBD2 agrees at 10 bases. V lost 9 bases, J lost 2 bases, and 5 bases stayed unmatched. The CDR3 is 14 amino acids. The V gene's germline CDR1 is LGHDT and CDR2 YNNKEL (reference sequence). This CDR3 reads CARLAGGLTDTQYF. CDR3 DNA sequence: TGTGCCAGATTAGCGGGGGGACTCACAGATACGCAGTATTTT.

About this clonotype: Compared with germline, one end of the junction differs, possibly owing to a read error. The chain is built from TRBV29-1 and TRBJ2-2, with 10 bases lining up with TRBD2. The CDR3 loop spans 15 amino acids. Germline V gene lookup returns CDR1 SQVTM and CDR2 ANQGSEA. This CDR3 is CSVDGGLASSGELYF. The DNA of the CDR3 is TGCAGCGTTGATGGGGGACTAGCGAGCTCCGGGGAGCTGTATTTT.

This clonotype was picked up a small number of times. The rearrangement uses TRBV28 and TRBJ2-1; 8 bases are shared with TRBD2. This CDR3 has 15 residues. Germline CDR1 reads MDHEN; CDR2 reads SYDVKM. Trimming removed 5 bases from V and 4 bases from J; junction bases left unmatched: 7. The DNA of the CDR3 is TGTGCCAGCAGTCTACGGGGGGGTCCTTACAATGAGCAGTTCTTC. It codes for CASSLRGGPYNEQFF.

This clonotype came up many times. This CDR3 reads CASGPQNQPQHF. CDR3 nucleotide sequence: TGTGCCAGCGGCCCCCAAAATCAGCCCCAGCATTTT. J is TRBJ1-5 and V is TRBV28; D is unresolved. Trimming left V 8 bases short and J 4 bases short, with 9 bases between. This CDR3 comprises 12 residues. The germline CDR1 and CDR2 sequences are MDHEN and SYDVKM.

This clonotype has ten or more counts. The V gene is TRBV7-2, the J gene TRBJ1-1; possible D gene TRBD1, 5 bases. This CDR3 spans 15 amino acids. Germline CDR1 reads SGHTA; CDR2 reads FQGNSA. Deletions cut 1 base from V and 0 bases from J, with 9 bases between. CDR3 amino acids: CASSLGGGMNTEAFF. The CDR3 DNA reads TGTGCCAGCAGCTTAGGGGGCGGGATGAACACTGAAGCTTTCTTT.

In regard to this clonotype: An end of the junction differs from the germline gene, which may be a read error. This rearrangement joins TRBV5-1 to TRBJ2-7; no clear D gene. From germline, CDR1 is SGHRS and CDR2 YFSETQ. CDR3 length: 11 residues. The chain's CDR3 is CASSDFYVQYF. The CDR3 bases are TGCGCCAGCAGCGACTTTTACGTGCAGTACTTC.

The chain recombines TRBV20-1 with TRBJ2-7; TRBD1 or TRBD2 may be the D gene (5 bases each). The CDR3 is 12 residues long. From germline, CDR1 is DFQATT and CDR2 SNEGSKA (reference sequence). The ends were cut back, 8 bases at V and 5 bases at J, with 16 bases in the middle. The CDR3 DNA reads TGCAGTTCCCAAAGGGACCCCAACGAGCAGTACTTC. Translating gives CSSQRDPNEQYF.

This clonotype was picked up a small number of times. CDR3 sequence (DNA): TGTGCCAGCAGTCGAATTCTGGGCGGGCAGTATTTT. Protein: CASSRILGGQYF. This chain joins TRBV12-3 or TRBV12-4 and TRBJ2-3; D unresolved. This CDR3 region has 12 residues. V dropped 5 bases and J dropped 11 bases, with 14 bases sitting between them.

The rearrangement joins TRBV28 to TRBJ1-2; D ambiguous. The CDR3 is made up of 13 amino acids. Trimming shortened V by 8 bases and J by 2 bases, and 12 bases separated the two germline ends. Germline CDR1 is MDHEN and CDR2 is SYDVKM. This chain's CDR3 is CASGPGINYGYTF. In DNA, the CDR3 is TGTGCCAGCGGCCCCGGGATAAACTATGGCTACACCTTC.

This clonotype was seen only once. The rearrangement joins TRBV12-3 or TRBV12-4 to TRBJ1-6, with D hard to call. This CDR3 spans 13 amino acids. V was cut by 5 bases and J by 3 bases, with 5 bases left in between. In DNA form, the CDR3 reads TGTGCCAGCAGTGGGGTCTATAATTCACCCCTCCACTTT. This gives the protein CASSGVYNSPLHF.

This rearrangement joins TRBV7-9 to TRBJ2-3; the D is unclear. Germline V gives CDR1 SEHNR, CDR2 FQNEAQ (reference sequence). There are 13 residues in the CDR3. The ends were cut back, 2 bases at V and 4 bases at J, with 7 bases in the middle. CDR3 nucleotide sequence: TGTGCCAGCAGCTTATTGATGCCAGATACGCAGTATTTT. Amino acids: CASSLLMPDTQYF.

The chain joins TRBV4-3 to TRBJ2-3, with 8 nucleotides matching TRBD1. Germline V gene data show CDR1 as LGHNA and CDR2 as YSLEER. Trimming removed 0 bases from V and 9 bases from J; junction bases left unmatched: 8. CDR3 length: 15 residues. The DNA for the CDR3 is TGCGCCAGCAGCCAAGATTCCGGACAGGGTATAACGCAGTATTTT. Amino acids: CASSQDSGQGITQYF.

This clonotype has just a few counts. The J gene is TRBJ1-6, the V gene TRBV6-1, with D hard to call. The CDR3 has 10 amino acids. The V end lost 10 bases, the J end lost 11 bases, and 9 bases lay between the germline ends. Germline V CDR1 and CDR2: MNHNS, SASEGT. CDR3 residues: CATDLPPLHF. In DNA, the CDR3 is TGTGCCACCGACCTTCCACCCCTCCACTTT.

This sequence joins TRBV12-3 or TRBV12-4 and TRBJ2-1, with a possible D match to TRBD2 (6 bases). This CDR3 is 14 amino acids long. V was clipped by 2 bases and J by 9 bases, with 14 bases between them. CDR3 protein: CASSLFLTRGEQFF. DNA of the CDR3: TGTGCCAGCAGTTTATTTCTGACTAGGGGTGAGCAGTTCTTC.

V is TRBV10-3 and J is TRBJ2-7; 7 bases map to TRBD1. The germline CDR1 and CDR2 sequences are ENHRY and SYGVKD. This CDR3 contains 15 residues. V was pared by 5 bases and J by 1 base, with 8 bases of the junction left unmatched. This CDR3 reads CAISRDRSLSYEQYF. The CDR3 nucleotides read TGTGCCATCAGTCGGGACAGATCCCTATCCTACGAGCAGTACTTC.